Below are 14 T cell receptor beta chains sequenced from a single sample in a study of beta chain features in type 1 diabetes. Sequencing targeted expressed TCRB transcripts, as all isolated RNA had been reverse transcribed. Produced via immunoSEQ multiplex PCR; TCRdb's table is partial and in-frame only. Of over 600,000 clones listed, roughly 12% are singletons. Study outcomes and limitations: Moderate yet significant TCRB CDR3 shortening was seen in Type 1 diabetes patients in all four CD4+ subsets.

These receptors' targets are unknown. Source material: naive CD4+ T cells from blood. Receptors originate from a man aged 25-45 years with type 1 diabetes.

The chain combines TRBV4-2 with TRBJ2-5; D not certain. The better agreement between TRBJ2-7 and the DNA end casts doubt on the J call. The germline gives CDR1 LGHNA, CDR2 YNFKEQ. There are 15 residues in the CDR3. DNA for the CDR3: TGTGCCAGCAGCCAAGGTCCTATTCAGGACCACGAGCAGTACTTC. Amino acid sequence: CASSQGPIQDHEQYF.

This chain joins TRBV5-1 and TRBJ1-2, with a weak D call TRBD1 (5 bases). CDR3 length: 15 amino acids. Germline CDR1 SGHRS, CDR2 YFSETQ. Trimming left V 5 bases short and J 3 bases short, with 17 bases between. The CDR3: CASRLAGTEYYGYTF. The CDR3 nucleotides are TGCGCCAGCAGACTAGCCGGGACGGAGTACTATGGCTACACCTTC.

The chain is built from TRBV4-3 and TRBJ1-6; D perhaps matches TRBD1 (6 bases). Deletions cut 0 bases from V and 5 bases from J, with 17 bases between. CDR1 is LGHNA and CDR2 is YSLEER in the germline V gene. The CDR3 is 18 residues long. The CDR3, as DNA: TGCGCCAGCAGCCAAGAATTAAAAGGGGGAATCGATAATTCACCCCTCCACTTT. It specifies CASSQELKGGIDNSPLHF.

The genes are TRBV7-2 and TRBJ1-3, with D uncertain. The V and J ends lost 2 bases and 2 bases respectively, with 13 bases between them. CDR3 length: 16 amino acids. CDR1 is SGHTA, CDR2 FQGNSA, per germline. The CDR3: CASSLTADRTGNTIYF. The CDR3 DNA reads TGTGCCAGCAGCTTAACCGCGGACCGGACTGGAAACACCATATATTTT.

This rearrangement joins TRBV5-1 to TRBJ2-5; 7 positions agree with TRBD2. Germline V gene data show CDR1 as SGHRS and CDR2 as YFSETQ. The CDR3 runs to 14 residues. The V gene end was trimmed by 1 base and the J gene end by 4 bases; junction bases not matched to a gene: 4. The DNA for the CDR3 is TGCGCCAGCAGCTTGCGGACTAGTCTAGAGACCCAGTACTTC. Protein product: CASSLRTSLETQYF.

The chain uses TRBV5-1 and TRBJ2-1; TRBD2 matches at 9 bases. This CDR3 has 15 residues. After removal of 0 bases from V and 5 bases from J, the junction contained 3 bases not matched to a gene. Germline V gene lookup returns CDR1 SGHRS and CDR2 YFSETQ. CDR3 nucleotide sequence: TGCGCCAGCAGCTTGGTTAGCGGGGGCAACAATGAGCAGTTCTTC. Its translation is CASSLVSGGNNEQFF.

This clone has only a few counts. J is TRBJ2-7 and V is TRBV7-2; the D gene is possibly TRBD1 (5 bases). Per the germline V gene, CDR1 is SGHTA and CDR2 is FQGNSA. The CDR3 totals 15 residues. Deletions cut 1 base from V and 0 bases from J, with 10 bases between. CDR3 in amino acids: CASSLGQSPSYEQYF. CDR3 sequence (DNA): TGTGCCAGCAGCTTAGGACAGTCCCCCTCCTACGAGCAGTACTTC. Full variable domain (missing parts from reference TRBV7-2 and TRBJ2-7): GAGVSQSPSNKVTEKGKDVELRCDPISGHTALYWYRQSLGQGLEFLIYFQGNSAPDKSGLPSDRFSAERTGGSVSTLTIQRTQQEDSAVYLCASSLGQSPSYEQYFGPGTRLTVT.

The chain links TRBV19 to TRBJ1-2; 10 bases line up with TRBD1. This CDR3 has 15 amino acids. Germline trimming cut 4 bases from V and 1 base from J; bases unmatched to any gene: 3. Germline CDR1 LNHDA, CDR2 SQIVND (reference sequence). The CDR3 loop reads CASSRQGAFNYGYTF. DNA of the CDR3: TGTGCCAGTAGTAGACAGGGGGCTTTTAACTATGGCTACACCTTC.

A note on this clone: At the DNA level, this CDR3 is encoded by other sequences in the same sample as well. CDR3 nucleotide sequence: TGTGCCAGCAGCGGGGGTAGCACAGATACGCAGTATTTT. Amino acids: CASSGGSTDTQYF. This rearrangement joins TRBV9 to TRBJ2-3, with unresolved D. Trimming removed 3 bases from V and 0 bases from J, with 5 bases in between. Germline V gene sequence: CDR1 SGDLS, CDR2 YYNGEE. This CDR3 comprises 13 residues.

The V call is TRBV4-3, the J call TRBJ1-2; D may be TRBD1 (5 bases). The CDR3 runs 17 residues. With 3 bases removed from V and 4 bases from J, the gap between germline ends came to 21 bases. Germline CDR1 LGHNA, CDR2 YSLEER. CDR3 sequence (DNA): TGCGCCAGCAGCCACAGCCAGGACCCCAGGGTACTCTATGGCTACACCTTC. Residues: CASSHSQDPRVLYGYTF.

The chain couples TRBV6-5 to TRBJ1-5, with 7 bases fitting TRBD1. J lost 1 base, V lost 4 bases, and 4 bases had no gene match. This CDR3 spans 15 amino acids. Germline CDR1 and CDR2: MNHEY and SVGAGI. CDR3 sequence (DNA): TGTGCCAGCAGTTCGAGGACAGGCAGCAATCAGCCCCAGCATTTT. It yields the protein CASSSRTGSNQPQHF.

J is TRBJ2-7 and V is TRBV28; D unresolved. The germline V gene encodes CDR1 MDHEN and CDR2 SYDVKM. V was clipped by 2 bases and J by 6 bases, with 8 bases between them. CDR3 length: 12 amino acids. The CDR3 reads CASSLQYGEQYF. DNA for the CDR3: TGTGCCAGCAGTTTACAATACGGCGAGCAGTACTTC.

A few counts support this clone. The CDR3 region is CASSAPRWEEKLFF. The DNA of the CDR3 is TGTGCCAGCAGTGCTCCGCGGTGGGAGGAAAAACTGTTTTTT. This chain links TRBV25-1 with TRBJ1-4; no firm D call. Trimming took 4 bases from V and 8 from J, leaving 14 bases between them. Germline CDR1 is MGHDK and CDR2 is SYGVNS. The CDR3 is 14 residues long.

This clone has more than one count but fewer than ten. V is TRBV5-1 and J is TRBJ1-6; D is perhaps TRBD1 (5 bases). Germline V gene lookup returns CDR1 SGHRS and CDR2 YFSETQ. This CDR3 is 14 amino acids long. V lost 2 bases and J 10 bases, leaving 13 bases between the germline ends. The CDR3 DNA is TGCGCCAGCAGCTTAAGTCAGGGTGGCTCACCCCTCCACTTT. Amino acid sequence: CASSLSQGGSPLHF.